This TCR beta chain comes out of a study of blood T cell repertoires in COVID-19. Cohort 3 donors counted as recovered after two negative PCRs, clearance, or resolved symptoms. The method was immunoSEQ multiplex PCR; TCRdb's version includes in-frame clones alone and lacks a portion of them. The sample has about 280,000 clones, around 90% seen once. CDR3 size: 11 residues. The germline CDR1 and CDR2 sequences are DFQATT and SNEGSKA (reference sequence). The sequenced material came from PBMCs or T cells enriched from blood (not recorded which). This sequence was found in a woman aged 25 to 39 who had recovered from COVID-19. The V call is TRBV20-1, the J call TRBJ1-2, with unresolved D. The CDR3 loop reads CIARGEYGYTF. The CDR3, as DNA: TGCATCGCCCGCGGGGAGTATGGCTACACCTTC.